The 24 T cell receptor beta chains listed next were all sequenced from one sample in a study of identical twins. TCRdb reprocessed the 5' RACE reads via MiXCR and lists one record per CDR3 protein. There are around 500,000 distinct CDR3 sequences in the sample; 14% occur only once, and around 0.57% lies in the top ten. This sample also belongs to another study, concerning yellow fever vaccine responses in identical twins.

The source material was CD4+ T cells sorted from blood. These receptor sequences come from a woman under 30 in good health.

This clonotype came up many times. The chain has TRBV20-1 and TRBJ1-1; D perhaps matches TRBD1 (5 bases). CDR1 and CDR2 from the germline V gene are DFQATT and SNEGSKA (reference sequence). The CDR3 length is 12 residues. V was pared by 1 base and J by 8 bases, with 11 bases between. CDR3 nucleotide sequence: TGCAGTGCTAGAGTCAGGGTGTTGGAAGCTTTCTTT. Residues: CSARVRVLEAFF.

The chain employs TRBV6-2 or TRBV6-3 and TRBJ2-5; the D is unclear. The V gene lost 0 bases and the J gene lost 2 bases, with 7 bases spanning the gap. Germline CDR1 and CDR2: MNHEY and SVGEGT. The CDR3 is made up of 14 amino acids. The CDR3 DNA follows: TGTGCCAGCAGTTACTCGGCAGTACAAGAGACCCAGTACTTC. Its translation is CASSYSAVQETQYF.

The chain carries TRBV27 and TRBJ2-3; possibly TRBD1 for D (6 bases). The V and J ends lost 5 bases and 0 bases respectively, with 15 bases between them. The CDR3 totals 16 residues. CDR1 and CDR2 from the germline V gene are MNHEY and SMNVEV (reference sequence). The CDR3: CASSPTGSASTDTQYF. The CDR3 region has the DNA TGTGCCAGCAGTCCCACAGGGTCGGCGAGCACAGATACGCAGTATTTT.

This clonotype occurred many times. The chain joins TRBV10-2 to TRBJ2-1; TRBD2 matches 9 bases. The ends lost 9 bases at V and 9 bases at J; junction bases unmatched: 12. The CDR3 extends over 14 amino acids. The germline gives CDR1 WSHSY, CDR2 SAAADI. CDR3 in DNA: TGCGCCAGTAGAAAGGCGGGGGGGAGGGGTGAGCAGTTCTTC. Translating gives CASRKAGGRGEQFF.

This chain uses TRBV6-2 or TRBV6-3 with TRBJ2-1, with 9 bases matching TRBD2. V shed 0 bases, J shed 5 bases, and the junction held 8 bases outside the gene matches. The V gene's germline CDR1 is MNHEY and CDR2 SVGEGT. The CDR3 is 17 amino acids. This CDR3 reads CASSYSVSTSGNNEQFF. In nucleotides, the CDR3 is TGTGCCAGCAGTTACTCGGTGTCGACTAGCGGAAACAATGAGCAGTTCTTC.

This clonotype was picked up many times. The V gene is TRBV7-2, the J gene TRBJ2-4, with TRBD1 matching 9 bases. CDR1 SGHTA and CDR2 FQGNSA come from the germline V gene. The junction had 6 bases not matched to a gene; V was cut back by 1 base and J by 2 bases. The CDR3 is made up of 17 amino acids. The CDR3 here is CASSLVGTGSTKNIQYF. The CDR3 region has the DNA TGTGCCAGCAGCTTAGTTGGGACAGGGAGCACCAAAAACATTCAGTACTTC.

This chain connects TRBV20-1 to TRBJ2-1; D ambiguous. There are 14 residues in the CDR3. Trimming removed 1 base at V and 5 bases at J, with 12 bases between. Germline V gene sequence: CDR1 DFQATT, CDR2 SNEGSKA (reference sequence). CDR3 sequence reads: CSARVPPANNEQFF. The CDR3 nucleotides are TGCAGTGCTAGAGTCCCCCCAGCGAACAATGAGCAGTTCTTC.

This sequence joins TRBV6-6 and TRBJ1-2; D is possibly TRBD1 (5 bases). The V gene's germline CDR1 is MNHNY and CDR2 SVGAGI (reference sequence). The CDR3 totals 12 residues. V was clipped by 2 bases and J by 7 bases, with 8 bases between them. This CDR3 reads CASSYGGLGYTF. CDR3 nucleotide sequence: TGTGCCAGCAGTTACGGGGGACTTGGCTACACCTTC.

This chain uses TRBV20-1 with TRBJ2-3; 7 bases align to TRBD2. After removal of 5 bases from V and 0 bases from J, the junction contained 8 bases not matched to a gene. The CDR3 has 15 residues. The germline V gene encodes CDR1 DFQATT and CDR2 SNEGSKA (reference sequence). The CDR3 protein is CSARILAVSTDTQYF. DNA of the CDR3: TGCAGTGCTCGGATCCTAGCGGTGAGCACAGATACGCAGTATTTT.

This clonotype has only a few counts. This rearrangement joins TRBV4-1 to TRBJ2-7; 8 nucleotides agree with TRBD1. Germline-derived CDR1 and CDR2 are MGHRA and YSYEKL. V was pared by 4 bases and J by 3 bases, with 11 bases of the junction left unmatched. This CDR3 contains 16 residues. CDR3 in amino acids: CASSPSTGAPRYEQYF. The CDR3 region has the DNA TGCGCCAGCAGCCCATCGACAGGGGCGCCTCGCTACGAGCAGTACTTC.

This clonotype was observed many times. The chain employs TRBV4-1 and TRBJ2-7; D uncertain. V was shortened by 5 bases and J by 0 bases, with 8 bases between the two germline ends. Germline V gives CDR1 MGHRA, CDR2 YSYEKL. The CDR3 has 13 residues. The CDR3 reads CASSGDDSYEQYF. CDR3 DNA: TGCGCCAGCAGCGGAGACGACTCCTACGAGCAGTACTTC.

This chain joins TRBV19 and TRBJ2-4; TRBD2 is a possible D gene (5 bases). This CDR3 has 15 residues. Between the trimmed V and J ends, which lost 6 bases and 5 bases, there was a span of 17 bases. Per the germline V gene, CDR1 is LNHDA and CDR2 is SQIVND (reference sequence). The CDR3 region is CASRTLGEGENIQYF. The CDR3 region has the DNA TGTGCCAGTAGAACACTGGGCGAGGGAGAAAACATTCAGTACTTC.

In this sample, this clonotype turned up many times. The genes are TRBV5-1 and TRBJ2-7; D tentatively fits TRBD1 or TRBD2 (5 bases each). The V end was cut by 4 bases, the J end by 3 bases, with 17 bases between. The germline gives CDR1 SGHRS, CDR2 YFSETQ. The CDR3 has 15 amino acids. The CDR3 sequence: CASSANPGRSYEQYF. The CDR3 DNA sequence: TGCGCCAGCAGCGCTAACCCGGGACGAAGCTACGAGCAGTACTTC.

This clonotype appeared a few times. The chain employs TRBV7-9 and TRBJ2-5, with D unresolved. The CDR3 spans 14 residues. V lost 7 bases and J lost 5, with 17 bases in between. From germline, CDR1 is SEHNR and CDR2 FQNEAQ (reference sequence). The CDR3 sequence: CASTIRKPPETQYF. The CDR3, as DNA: TGTGCCAGCACCATCCGGAAGCCTCCGGAGACCCAGTACTTC.

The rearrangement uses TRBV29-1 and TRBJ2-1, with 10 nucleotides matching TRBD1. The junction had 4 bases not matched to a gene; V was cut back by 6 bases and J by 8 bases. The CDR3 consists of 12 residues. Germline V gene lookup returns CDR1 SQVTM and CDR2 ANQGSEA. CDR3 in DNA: TGCAGCGTGGGACAGGGGTCAGATGAGCAGTTCTTC. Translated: CSVGQGSDEQFF.

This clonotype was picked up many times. The CDR3 loop is CASSLTGLSTDTQYF. Here the CDR3 DNA reads TGCGCCAGCAGCTTGACGGGACTAAGCACAGATACGCAGTATTTT. This chain joins TRBV5-1 and TRBJ2-3, with 7 bases matching TRBD2. The CDR3 has 15 amino acids. J was trimmed by 0 bases and V by 1 base; bases with no gene match: 2. CDR1 and CDR2 (germline): SGHRS, YFSETQ. The full variable domain, its missing parts supplied by reference TRBV5-1 and TRBJ2-3, is KAGVTQTPRYLIKTRGQQVTLSCSPISGHRSVSWYQQTPGQGLQFLFEYFSETQRNKGNFPGRFSGRQFSNSRSEMNVSTLELGDSALYLCASSLTGLSTDTQYFGPGTRLTVL.

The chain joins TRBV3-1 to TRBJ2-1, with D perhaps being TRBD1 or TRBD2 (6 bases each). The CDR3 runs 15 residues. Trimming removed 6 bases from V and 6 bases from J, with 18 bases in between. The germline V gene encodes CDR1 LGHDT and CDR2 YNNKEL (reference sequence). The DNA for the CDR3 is TGTGCCAGCAGTCCACGGGACAAGGGAGGCAATGAGCAGTTCTTC. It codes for CASSPRDKGGNEQFF.

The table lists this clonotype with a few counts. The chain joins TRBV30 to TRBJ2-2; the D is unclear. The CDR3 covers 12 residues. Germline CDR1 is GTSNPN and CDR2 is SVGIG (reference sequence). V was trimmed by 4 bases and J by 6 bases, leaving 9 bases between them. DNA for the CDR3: TGTGCCTGGAATGTCCCGTCCGGGGAGCTGTTTTTT. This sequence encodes CAWNVPSGELFF.

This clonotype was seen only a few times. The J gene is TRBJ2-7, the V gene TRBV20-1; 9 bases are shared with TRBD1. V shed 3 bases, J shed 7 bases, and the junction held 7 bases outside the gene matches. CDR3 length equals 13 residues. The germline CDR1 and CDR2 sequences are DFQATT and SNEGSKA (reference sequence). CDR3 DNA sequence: TGCAGTGCTAGTATAGGGACAGGGAGTGAGCAGTACTTC. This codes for CSASIGTGSEQYF.

CDR3 in DNA: TGTGCCAGCAGCTCAAGTCGCGAAAACACCATATATTTT. This encodes CASSSSRENTIYF. This chain joins TRBV7-9 and TRBJ1-3, with D unclear. Germline values: CDR1 SEHNR, CDR2 FQNEAQ (reference sequence). The CDR3 has 13 residues. Trimming removed 4 bases from V and 6 bases from J, with 10 bases in between.

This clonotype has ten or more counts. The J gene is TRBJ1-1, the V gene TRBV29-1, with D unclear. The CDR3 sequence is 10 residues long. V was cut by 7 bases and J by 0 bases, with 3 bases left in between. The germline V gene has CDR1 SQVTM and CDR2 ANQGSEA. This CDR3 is CSAMNTEAFF. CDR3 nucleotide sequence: TGCAGCGCCATGAACACTGAAGCTTTCTTT. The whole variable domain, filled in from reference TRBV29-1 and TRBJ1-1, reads SAVISQKPSRDICQRGTSLTIQCQVDSQVTMMFWYRQQPGQSLTLIATANQGSEATYESGFVIDKFPISRPNLTFSTLTVSNMSPEDSSIYLCSAMNTEAFFGQGTRLTVV.

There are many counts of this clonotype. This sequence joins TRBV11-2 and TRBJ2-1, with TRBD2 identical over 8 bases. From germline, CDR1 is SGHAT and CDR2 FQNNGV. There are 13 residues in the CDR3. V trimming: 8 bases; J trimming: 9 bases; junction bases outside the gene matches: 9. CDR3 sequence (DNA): TGTGCCAGCTATGGTAGCGGGATTCTTGAGCAGTTCTTC. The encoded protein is CASYGSGILEQFF.

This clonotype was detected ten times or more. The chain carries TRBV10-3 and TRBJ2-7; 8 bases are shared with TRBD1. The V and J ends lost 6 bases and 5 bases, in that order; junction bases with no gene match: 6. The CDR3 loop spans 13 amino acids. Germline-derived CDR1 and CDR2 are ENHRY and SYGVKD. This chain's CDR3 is CAISMTGDHEQYF. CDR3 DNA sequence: TGTGCCATCAGCATGACAGGGGATCACGAGCAGTACTTC.

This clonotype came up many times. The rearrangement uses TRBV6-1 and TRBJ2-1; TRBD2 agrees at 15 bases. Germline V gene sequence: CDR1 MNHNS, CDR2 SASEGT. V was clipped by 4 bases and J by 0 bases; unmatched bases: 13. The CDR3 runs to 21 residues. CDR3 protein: CASSGPGGTSGGKSSYNEQFF. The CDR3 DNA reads TGTGCCAGCAGTGGGCCCGGAGGGACTAGCGGGGGGAAGAGCTCCTACAATGAGCAGTTCTTC.